These 17 T cell receptor beta chains share one sample of origin, sequenced in a study of identical twins. In TCRdb, the 5' RACE reads were re-called with MiXCR into one record per CDR3 protein. The sample has 210,000 or so distinct CDR3 sequences; 6.5% to 8.5% are singletons. The same specimen was also included in a second study, on yellow fever vaccine responses in identical twins.

Sequences were obtained from memory (CD45RO+) T cells sorted from blood. The source of these receptors is a woman aged 18 to 35 in good health.

This clonotype has ten or more counts. V is TRBV12-3 or TRBV12-4 and J is TRBJ1-4; 9 nucleotides line up with TRBD1. This CDR3 spans 14 amino acids. Unmatched junction bases numbered 7, after V lost 6 bases and J lost 8 bases. The CDR3 bases are TGTGCCAGCAGCTCGGGACAGGGAGGGGAAAAACTGTTTTTT. Translation gives CASSSGQGGEKLFF.

The sample holds a few counts of this clonotype. The rearrangement joins TRBV5-1 to TRBJ2-5; either TRBD1 or TRBD2 may fit D (5 bases each). There are 14 residues in the CDR3. The ends were cut back, 3 bases at V and 5 bases at J, with 14 bases in the middle. Germline values: CDR1 SGHRS, CDR2 YFSETQ. For the CDR3, the DNA is TGCGCCAGCAGCTCAGGGACCACCGGGGAGACCCAGTACTTC. Amino acids: CASSSGTTGETQYF.

On this clonotype itself: A read error may be the cause here, since a much bigger clone is one base away. CDR3 sequence: CASSLPPAGGPEQFF. The CDR3 DNA sequence: TGTGCCAGCAGTTTACCCCCAGCGGGAGGGCCCGAGCAGTTCTTC. The chain couples TRBV12-3 or TRBV12-4 to TRBJ2-1, with TRBD2 matching 10 bases. The CDR3 has 15 residues. V gave up 2 bases and J gave up 10 bases; unmatched junction bases: 8.

Many counts were recorded for this clonotype. V usage is TRBV27 and J usage is TRBJ2-7; 7 positions agree with TRBD2. The CDR3 is 15 amino acids. V was pared by 6 bases and J by 4 bases, with 12 bases of the junction left unmatched. Germline V gene sequence: CDR1 MNHEY, CDR2 SMNVEV (reference sequence). DNA for the CDR3: TGTGCCAGCAGGACTTTATATAGCGGGTTTTACGAGCAGTACTTC. It codes for CASRTLYSGFYEQYF.

This clonotype was seen a handful of times. This chain joins TRBV29-1 and TRBJ2-3; D could derive from TRBD1 or TRBD2 (5 bases each). CDR1 is SQVTM and CDR2 is ANQGSEA in the germline V gene. Deletions cut 6 bases from V and 0 bases from J, with 13 bases between. The CDR3 loop spans 14 amino acids. The CDR3 sequence: CSVGRQQSTDTQYF. Here the CDR3 DNA reads TGCAGCGTGGGACGGCAACAGAGCACAGATACGCAGTATTTT.

This clonotype showed up many times. V and J are TRBV12-3 or TRBV12-4 and TRBJ2-1; D may be TRBD2 (6 bases). The V and J ends lost 5 bases and 10 bases respectively, with 12 bases between them. CDR3 length: 12 residues. The CDR3 DNA is TGTGCCAGCAGTCGACTAGGAGGCGAGCAGTTCTTC. Protein sequence: CASSRLGGEQFF.

This clonotype was picked up many times. The CDR3 coding sequence is TGTGCCAGCAGCCTTGAGCTGGGGGGGACCAATGAGCAGTTCTTC. This encodes CASSLELGGTNEQFF. The chain joins TRBV4-2 to TRBJ2-1; 7 bases align to TRBD2. The CDR3 totals 15 residues. J lost 6 bases, V lost 4 bases, and 9 bases had no gene match. In germline, CDR1 is LGHNA, CDR2 YNFKEQ.

The sample holds many counts of this clonotype. This chain connects TRBV7-9 to TRBJ2-5; D unclear. Germline V gives CDR1 SEHNR, CDR2 FQNEAQ (reference sequence). Trimming pared 4 bases from V and 5 bases from J, leaving 17 bases between. The CDR3 sequence is 15 residues long. The CDR3 protein is CASSSDGPPLETQYF. In nucleotides, the CDR3 is TGTGCCAGCAGCTCGGATGGGCCCCCCTTGGAGACCCAGTACTTC.

The chain links TRBV4-3 to TRBJ2-5; no reliable D call. The V end lost 0 bases, the J end lost 5 bases, and 13 bases lay between the germline ends. The CDR3 contains 15 residues. The germline CDR1 and CDR2 sequences are LGHNA and YSLEER. CDR3 residues: CASSQEWAYVETQYF. DNA for the CDR3: TGCGCCAGCAGCCAAGAATGGGCTTATGTGGAGACCCAGTACTTC.

The chain uses TRBV4-1 and TRBJ2-1; D unresolved. V was pared by 8 bases and J by 7 bases, with 15 bases between. CDR3 length: 13 amino acids. Germline V gene lookup returns CDR1 MGHRA and CDR2 YSYEKL. The CDR3 sequence: CASGYNPWNEQFF. The DNA of the CDR3 is TGCGCCAGCGGTTATAACCCTTGGAATGAGCAGTTCTTC.

This clonotype was picked up a small number of times. The V gene is TRBV27, the J gene TRBJ2-1; D might be TRBD2 (6 bases). The CDR3 has 15 amino acids. The ends were cut back, 6 bases at V and 9 bases at J, with 21 bases in the middle. Germline-derived CDR1 and CDR2 are MNHEY and SMNVEV (reference sequence). The CDR3 region has the DNA TGTGCCAGCAGGAAAGGAGGGCCCTCGATTAGTGAGCAGTTCTTC. This gives the protein CASRKGGPSISEQFF.

This clonotype occurred many times. The CDR3 DNA reads as TGTGCCAGCAGCCCATTGAGTAGCGGGAACTCCTACAATGAGCAGTTCTTC. Translated, it gives CASSPLSSGNSYNEQFF. The chain joins TRBV12-3 or TRBV12-4 to TRBJ2-1, with TRBD2 matching 8 bases. The CDR3 spans 17 residues. After removal of 6 bases from V and 0 bases from J, the junction contained 10 bases not matched to a gene.

In its sample, this clonotype was seen a few times. This chain uses TRBV29-1 with TRBJ2-5, with a weak D call TRBD2 (6 bases). V lost 3 bases to trimming and J lost 4 bases, with 9 bases between them. Germline values: CDR1 SQVTM, CDR2 ANQGSEA. The CDR3 is 12 residues long. CDR3 loop: CSVEARGETQYF. The CDR3 DNA is TGCAGCGTTGAGGCGCGGGGAGAGACCCAGTACTTC.

The rearrangement links TRBV20-1 to TRBJ2-7, with D unclear. Germline V gives CDR1 DFQATT, CDR2 SNEGSKA (reference sequence). Trimming stripped 1 base from V and 4 bases from J, with 8 bases between. The CDR3 runs 12 residues. CDR3 in amino acids: CSARVVGYEQYF. DNA for the CDR3: TGCAGTGCTAGAGTCGTCGGGTACGAGCAGTACTTC.

This clonotype was found many times. The chain has TRBV29-1 and TRBJ2-3; the D is unclear. With 7 bases removed from V and 2 bases from J, the gap between germline ends came to 19 bases. The CDR3 runs to 15 residues. Germline V CDR1 and CDR2: SQVTM, ANQGSEA. The CDR3 DNA sequence: TGCAGCGGCGGTAGACTCTCCAACCCCACAGATACGCAGTATTTT. Protein product: CSGGRLSNPTDTQYF.

This clonotype was seen a handful of times. This chain links TRBV5-1 with TRBJ2-1, with 14 bases identical to TRBD2. The CDR3 extends over 19 amino acids. CDR1 and CDR2 from the germline V gene are SGHRS and YFSETQ. V shed 1 base, J shed 8 bases, and the junction held 14 bases outside the gene matches. CDR3 sequence reads: CASSLRILTSGRGTDEQFF. The DNA of the CDR3 is TGCGCCAGCAGCTTGAGGATTTTGACTAGCGGGAGGGGAACGGATGAGCAGTTCTTC.

This clonotype was counted ten times or more. V and J are TRBV7-9 and TRBJ2-3; 8 bases line up with TRBD2. The V gene's germline CDR1 is SEHNR and CDR2 FQNEAQ (reference sequence). J lost 4 bases, V lost 5 bases, and 8 bases had no gene match. The CDR3 is made up of 15 amino acids. The CDR3 loop reads CASSITTGGADTQYF. CDR3 DNA: TGTGCCAGCAGCATCACTACCGGGGGGGCAGATACGCAGTATTTT.